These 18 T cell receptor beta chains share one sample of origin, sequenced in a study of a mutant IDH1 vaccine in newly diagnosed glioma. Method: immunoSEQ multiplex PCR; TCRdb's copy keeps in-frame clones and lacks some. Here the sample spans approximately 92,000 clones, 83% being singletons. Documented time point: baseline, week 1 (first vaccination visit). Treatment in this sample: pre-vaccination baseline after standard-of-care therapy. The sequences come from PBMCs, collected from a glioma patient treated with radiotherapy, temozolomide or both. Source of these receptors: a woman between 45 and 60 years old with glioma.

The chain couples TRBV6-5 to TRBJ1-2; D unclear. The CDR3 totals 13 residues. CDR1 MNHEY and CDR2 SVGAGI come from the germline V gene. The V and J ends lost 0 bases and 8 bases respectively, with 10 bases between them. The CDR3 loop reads CASSYSMPAGYTF. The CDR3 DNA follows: TGTGCCAGCAGTTACTCGATGCCTGCGGGCTACACCTTC.

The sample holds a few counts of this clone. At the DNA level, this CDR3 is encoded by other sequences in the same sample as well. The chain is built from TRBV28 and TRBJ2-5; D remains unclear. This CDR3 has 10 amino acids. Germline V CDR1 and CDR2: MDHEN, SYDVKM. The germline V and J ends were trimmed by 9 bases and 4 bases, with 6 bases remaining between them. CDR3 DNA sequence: TGTGCCAGTTCCAGAGAGACCCAGTACTTC. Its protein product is CASSRETQYF.

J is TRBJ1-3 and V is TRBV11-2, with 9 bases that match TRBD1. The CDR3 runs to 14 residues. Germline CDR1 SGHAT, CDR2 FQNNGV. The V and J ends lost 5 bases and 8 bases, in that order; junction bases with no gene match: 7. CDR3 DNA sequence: TGTGCCAGCAGCCCCGGGACAGGGAGGCACACCATATATTTT. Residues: CASSPGTGRHTIYF.

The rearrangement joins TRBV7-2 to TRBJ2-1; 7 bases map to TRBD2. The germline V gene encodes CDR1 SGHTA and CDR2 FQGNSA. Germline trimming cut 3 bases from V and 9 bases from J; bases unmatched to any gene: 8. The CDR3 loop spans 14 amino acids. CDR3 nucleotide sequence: TGTGCCAGCAGCTTGATTGTGGGAGGGAGTGAGCAGTTCTTC. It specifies CASSLIVGGSEQFF.

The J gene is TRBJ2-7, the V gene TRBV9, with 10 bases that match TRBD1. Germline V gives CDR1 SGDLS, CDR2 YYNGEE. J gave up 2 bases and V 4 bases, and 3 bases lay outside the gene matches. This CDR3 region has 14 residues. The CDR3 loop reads CASSHGQGAYEQYF. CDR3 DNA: TGTGCCAGCAGCCACGGACAGGGGGCCTACGAGCAGTACTTC. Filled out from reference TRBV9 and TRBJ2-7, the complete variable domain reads DSGVTQTPKHLITATGQRVTLRCSPRSGDLSVYWYQQSLDQGLQFLIQYYNGEERAKGNILERFSAQQFPDLHSELNLSSLELGDSALYFCASSHGQGAYEQYFGPGTRLTVT.

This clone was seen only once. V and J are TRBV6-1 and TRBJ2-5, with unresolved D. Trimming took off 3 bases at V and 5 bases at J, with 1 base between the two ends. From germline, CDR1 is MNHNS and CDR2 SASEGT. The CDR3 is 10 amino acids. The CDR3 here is CASSDETQYF. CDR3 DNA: TGTGCCAGCAGTGATGAGACCCAGTACTTC.

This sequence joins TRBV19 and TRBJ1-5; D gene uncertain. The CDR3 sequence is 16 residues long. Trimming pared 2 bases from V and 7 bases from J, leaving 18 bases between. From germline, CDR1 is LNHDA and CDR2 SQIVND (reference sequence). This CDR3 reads CASSITGRGGRQPQHF. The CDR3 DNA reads TGTGCCAGTAGTATAACCGGACGGGGAGGGCGACAGCCCCAGCATTTT.

As DNA, the CDR3 is TGTGCCATCAGTGAGTTACCGGGACCCCGAGCGGAAAAACTGTTTTTT. The encoded protein is CAISELPGPRAEKLFF. V usage is TRBV10-3 and J usage is TRBJ1-4, with D possibly being TRBD1 (5 bases). V dropped 1 base and J dropped 8 bases, with 17 bases sitting between them. This CDR3 contains 16 residues. Germline V lookup: CDR1 ENHRY, CDR2 SYGVKD.

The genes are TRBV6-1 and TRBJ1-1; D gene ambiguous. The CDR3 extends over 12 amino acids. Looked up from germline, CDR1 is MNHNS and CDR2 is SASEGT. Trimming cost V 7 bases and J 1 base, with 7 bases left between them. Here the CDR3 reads CASILGNTEAFF. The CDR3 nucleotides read TGTGCCAGCATTCTAGGGAACACTGAAGCTTTCTTT.

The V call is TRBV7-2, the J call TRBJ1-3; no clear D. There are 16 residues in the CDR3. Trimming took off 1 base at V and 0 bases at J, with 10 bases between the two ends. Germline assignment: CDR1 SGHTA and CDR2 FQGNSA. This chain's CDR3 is CASSLGSVSSGNTIYF. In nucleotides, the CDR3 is TGTGCCAGCAGCTTAGGATCGGTGAGCTCTGGAAACACCATATATTTT.

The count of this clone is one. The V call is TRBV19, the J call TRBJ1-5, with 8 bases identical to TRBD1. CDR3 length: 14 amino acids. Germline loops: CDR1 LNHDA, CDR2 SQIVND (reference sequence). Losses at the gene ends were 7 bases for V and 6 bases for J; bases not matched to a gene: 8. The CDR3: CASNRDRGGQPQHF. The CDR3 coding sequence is TGTGCCAGTAACCGAGACAGGGGAGGTCAGCCCCAGCATTTT.

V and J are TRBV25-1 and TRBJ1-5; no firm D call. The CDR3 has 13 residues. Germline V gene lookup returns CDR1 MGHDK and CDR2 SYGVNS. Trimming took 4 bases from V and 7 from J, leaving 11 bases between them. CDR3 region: CASSVKADQPQHF. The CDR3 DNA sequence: TGTGCCAGCAGTGTGAAGGCCGACCAGCCCCAGCATTTT.

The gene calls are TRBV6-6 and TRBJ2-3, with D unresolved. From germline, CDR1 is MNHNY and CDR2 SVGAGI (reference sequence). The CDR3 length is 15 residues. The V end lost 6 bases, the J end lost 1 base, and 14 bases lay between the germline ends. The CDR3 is CASSEPRGGTDTQYF. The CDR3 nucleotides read TGTGCCAGCAGCGAACCTAGAGGAGGCACAGATACGCAGTATTTT.

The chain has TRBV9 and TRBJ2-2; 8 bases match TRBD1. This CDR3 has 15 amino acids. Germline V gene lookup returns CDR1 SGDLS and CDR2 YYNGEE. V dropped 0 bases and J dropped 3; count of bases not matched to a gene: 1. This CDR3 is CASSVDRGDTGELFF. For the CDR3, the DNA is TGTGCCAGCAGCGTAGACAGGGGGGACACCGGGGAGCTGTTTTTT. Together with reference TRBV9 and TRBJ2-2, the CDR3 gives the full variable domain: DSGVTQTPKHLITATGQRVTLRCSPRSGDLSVYWYQQSLDQGLQFLIQYYNGEERAKGNILERFSAQQFPDLHSELNLSSLELGDSALYFCASSVDRGDTGELFFGEGSRLTVL.

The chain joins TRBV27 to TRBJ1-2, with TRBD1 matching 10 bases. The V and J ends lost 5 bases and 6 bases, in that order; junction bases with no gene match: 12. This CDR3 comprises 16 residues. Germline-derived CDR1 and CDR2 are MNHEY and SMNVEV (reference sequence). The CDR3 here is CASSDDLDRGRNGYTF. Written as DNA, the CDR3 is TGTGCCAGCAGTGATGACTTGGACAGGGGGAGGAATGGCTACACCTTC.

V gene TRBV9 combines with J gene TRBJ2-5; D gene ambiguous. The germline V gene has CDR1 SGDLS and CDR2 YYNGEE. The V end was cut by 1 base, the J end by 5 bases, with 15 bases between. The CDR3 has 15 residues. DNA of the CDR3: TGTGCCAGCAGCGTATTGGGTTCCGCTTATGAGACCCAGTACTTC. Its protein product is CASSVLGSAYETQYF.

The CDR3 region has the DNA TGTGCCAGCCGGGCGGGGGGTAGCACAGATACGCAGTATTTT. Translated: CASRAGGSTDTQYF. The chain has TRBV7-9 and TRBJ2-3; 8 bases match TRBD2. J was trimmed by 0 bases and V by 8 bases; bases with no gene match: 4. Per germline, CDR1 SEHNR and CDR2 FQNEAQ (reference sequence). There are 14 residues in the CDR3.

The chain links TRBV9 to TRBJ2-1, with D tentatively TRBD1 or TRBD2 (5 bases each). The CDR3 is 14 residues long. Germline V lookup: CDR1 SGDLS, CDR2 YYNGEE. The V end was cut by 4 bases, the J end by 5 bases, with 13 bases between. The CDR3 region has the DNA TGTGCCAGCAGCCCGACGGGGACGGACAATGAGCAGTTCTTC. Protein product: CASSPTGTDNEQFF.